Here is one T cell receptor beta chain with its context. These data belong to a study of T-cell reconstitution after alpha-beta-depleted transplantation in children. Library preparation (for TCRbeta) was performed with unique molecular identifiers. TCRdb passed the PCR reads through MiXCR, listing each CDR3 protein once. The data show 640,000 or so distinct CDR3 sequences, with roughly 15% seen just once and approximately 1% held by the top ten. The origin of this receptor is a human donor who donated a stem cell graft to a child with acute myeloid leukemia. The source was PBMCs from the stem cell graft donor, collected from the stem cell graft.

Written as DNA, the CDR3 is TGTGCCAGCAGCTATGGACAGCCTAATTCACCCCTCCACTTT. Translated, it gives CASSYGQPNSPLHF. The gene calls are TRBV7-9 and TRBJ1-6; maybe TRBD1 (6 bases). The CDR3 runs to 14 residues. Trimming stripped 4 bases from V and 6 bases from J, with 10 bases between. Germline assignment: CDR1 SEHNR and CDR2 FQNEAQ (reference sequence). Together with reference TRBV7-9 and TRBJ1-6, the CDR3 gives the full variable domain: DTGVSQNPRHKITKRGQNVTFRCDPISEHNRLYWYRQTLGQGPEFLTYFQNEAQLEKSRLLSDRFSAERPKGSFSTLEIQRTEQGDSAMYLCASSYGQPNSPLHFGNGTRLTVT.